Sequencing of this T cell receptor (beta chain) was carried out in a study of T cell changes during pregnancy in multiple sclerosis. This clone was recorded once. The CDR3 sequence is 13 residues long. The V gene's germline CDR1 is SGHRS and CDR2 YFSETQ. Trimming pared 0 bases from V and 4 bases from J, leaving 4 bases between. Sequencing used immunoSEQ multiplex PCR; TCRdb keeps in-frame clones, though not all of them. This repertoire shows 50,000 to 80,000 clones, approximately 92% found once; its top ten account for 1.4%. This specimen consisted of peripheral blood, obtained in the second trimester of pregnancy. V and J are TRBV5-1 and TRBJ1-4, with D uncertain. This TCR was recovered from a female donor with multiple sclerosis, enrolled in a pregnancy study. Here the CDR3 DNA reads TGCGCCAGCAGCTTGGACGGTAATGAAAAACTGTTTTTT. Protein: CASSLDGNEKLFF.